The present entry profiles one T cell receptor (beta chain) with its context. This entry belongs to a study of blood T cell repertoires in COVID-19. Across the study: T cells, B-cell-depleted T cells, or PBMCs provided the cDNA or gDNA that served as material.

CDR3 length: 15 amino acids. Germline loops: CDR1 SGHAT, CDR2 FQNNGV. V lost 4 bases to trimming and J lost 3 bases; unmatched junction nucleotides: 3. Using immunoSEQ multiplex PCR, the repertoire was profiled, and TCRdb retains in-frame clones only, with some absent. Of around 250,000 clones in the sample, about 82% are singletons; the top ten hold roughly 1.9%. Ages ranged from about 18 to 89 years, with residence in approximately 25 US areas. Cohort allocation depended upon clinical history that participants reported. Among Cohort 3 donors, those recovered had two negative PCRs, clearance, or symptom resolution.

The origin of this receptor is a woman between 50 and 59 years old who had recovered from COVID-19. The sequenced sample consisted of PBMCs or T cells enriched from blood (not recorded which). The rearrangement links TRBV11-2 to TRBJ2-1; the match to TRBD2 covers 10 bases. CDR3 nucleotide sequence: TGTGCCAGCAGCTCGAGGACTAGCGGCTACAATGAGCAGTTCTTC. Its protein product is CASSSRTSGYNEQFF.